A single sample gave rise to the 5 T cell receptor beta chains below, sequenced in a study of T cells in Graves' hyperthyroidism and ophthalmopathy. Amplified regions were TCR beta CDR3 sequences from RNA transcripts. Using the HTBI primer set, a first-round RT-PCR was run on the TCR CDR3. TCRdb used MiXCR to reprocess the multiplex PCR reads, holding one entry per CDR3 protein. The sample carries approximately 250,000 distinct CDR3 sequences, approximately 25% recorded once. The sample comprised blood. These receptors came from a middle-aged woman with Graves' ophthalmopathy.

This clonotype was detected ten times or more. This sequence joins TRBV12-3 or TRBV12-4 and TRBJ1-3; TRBD1 is a possible D gene (5 bases). Trimming removed 2 bases at V and 0 bases at J, with 11 bases between. The CDR3 covers 16 residues. DNA of the CDR3: TGTGCCAGCAGTTTAAGGGGCACCTTCTCTGGAAACACCATATATTTT. It specifies CASSLRGTFSGNTIYF.

This clonotype was picked up many times. V usage is TRBV14 and J usage is TRBJ2-5; 7 nucleotides align to TRBD2. CDR1 and CDR2 (germline): SGHDN, FVKESK. This CDR3 comprises 14 residues. After removal of 3 bases from V and 2 bases from J, the junction contained 3 bases not matched to a gene. The CDR3 region has the DNA TGTGCCAGCAGCCACCTAGCGGCTCAAGAGACCCAGTACTTC. Encoded protein: CASSHLAAQETQYF.

This chain joins TRBV29-1 and TRBJ1-1; D remains unclear. The length of the CDR3 is 12 residues. Germline CDR1 is SQVTM and CDR2 is ANQGSEA. V shed 2 bases and J shed 4 bases, with 8 bases lying between them. CDR3 bases: TGCAGCGTTGAACCCTTCGGCACTGAAGCTTTCTTT. Protein: CSVEPFGTEAFF.

At least ten counts were recorded for this clonotype. V usage is TRBV3-1 and J usage is TRBJ2-4, with 13 bases identical to TRBD2. J lost 0 bases, V lost 1 base, and 0 bases had no gene match. CDR3 length: 17 amino acids. In germline, CDR1 is LGHDT, CDR2 YNNKEL (reference sequence). The CDR3 spells CASSQGLAGGAKNIQYF. The CDR3 DNA follows: TGTGCCAGCAGCCAAGGACTAGCGGGGGGAGCCAAAAACATTCAGTACTTC.

This clonotype occurred many times. The chain couples TRBV24-1 to TRBJ2-5; either TRBD1 or TRBD2 may fit D (6 bases each). Germline lookup yields CDR1 KGHDR and CDR2 SFDVKD. The CDR3 sequence is 15 residues long. V lost 3 bases to trimming and J lost 5 bases, with 15 bases between them. The DNA of the CDR3 is TGTGCCACCAGTGATCCACAGGGAGGTTCGGAGACCCAGTACTTC. Protein product: CATSDPQGGSETQYF.